These T cell receptor beta chains were read from a single sample in a study of glioma-infiltrating T cells after dendritic cell vaccination. The assay was immunoSEQ multiplex PCR, and TCRdb's table has in-frame clones only and misses some. This table has 90,000 or so clones, about 83% appearing once. The starting material was blood, obtained before dendritic cell vaccination. Receptor source: a human donor with glioblastoma. The CDR3 runs from the conserved cysteine through the conserved F or W. Each record gives: CDR3 DNA, CDR3 protein, D gene, J gene, clone size, V gene, CDR3 length. The D gene is left open where the match is weak. The size field is filled for only some rows; it gives once, few, many or a size class.

CDR3nt: TGTGCCAGCACCTCTCGTCGAGGGTTAGGGCAGCCCCAGCATTTT
CDR3aa: CASTSRRGLGQPQHF
d_gene: .
j_gene: TRBJ1-5
abundance: .
v_gene: TRBV28
len: 15

CDR3nt: TGTGCCAGCAGCCTCTTCGGGGGAGGGCCAAACGAGCAGTACTTC
CDR3aa: CASSLFGGGPNEQYF
d_gene: TRBD2
j_gene: TRBJ2-7
abundance: .
v_gene: TRBV11-2
len: 15

CDR3nt: TGTGCCAGCGTGGCGGGCACACAAGCTTTCTTT
CDR3aa: CASVAGTQAFF
d_gene: .
j_gene: TRBJ1-1
abundance: .
v_gene: TRBV6-5
len: 11

CDR3nt: TGTGCCAGCAGCTCCCGCCAGGGGTGGCTTGGCTACACCTTC
CDR3aa: CASSSRQGWLGYTF
d_gene: .
j_gene: TRBJ1-2
abundance: few
v_gene: TRBV5-6
len: 14

CDR3nt: TGCGCCAGCAGCTTTTCCGGGACTAGCGGGGGGTCCCGAGATACGCAGTATTTT
CDR3aa: CASSFSGTSGGSRDTQYF
d_gene: TRBD2
j_gene: TRBJ2-3
abundance: .
v_gene: TRBV5-1
len: 18

CDR3nt: TGTGCCAGCAGCTTAGGTCAGGTTCCGGGGGGGGCCAACGTCCTGACTTTC
CDR3aa: CASSLGQVPGGANVLTF
d_gene: .
j_gene: TRBJ2-6
abundance: once
v_gene: TRBV7-3
len: 17

CDR3nt: TGTGCCAGCGGACGACTAGCGGGCATTTACAATGAGCAGTTCTTC
CDR3aa: CASGRLAGIYNEQFF
d_gene: TRBD2
j_gene: TRBJ2-1
abundance: .
v_gene: TRBV2
len: 15

CDR3nt: TGTGCCAGCAGTACTGGACGGGGTTCCTACGAGCAGTACTTC
CDR3aa: CASSTGRGSYEQYF
d_gene: .
j_gene: TRBJ2-7
abundance: once
v_gene: TRBV5-4
len: 14

CDR3nt: TGTGCCAGCAGCACAGGAAGTCAGCCCCAGCATTTT
CDR3aa: CASSTGSQPQHF
d_gene: .
j_gene: TRBJ1-5
abundance: .
v_gene: TRBV7-2
len: 12

CDR3nt: TGTGCCAGCAGCGTGACAGGGGGTAGCTATGGCTACACCTTC
CDR3aa: CASSVTGGSYGYTF
d_gene: TRBD1
j_gene: TRBJ1-2
abundance: .
v_gene: TRBV9
len: 14

CDR3nt: TGCAGCGTTGAAGTGGCTAGCGGGAGTAGGACAGATACGCAGTATTTT
CDR3aa: CSVEVASGSRTDTQYF
d_gene: TRBD2
j_gene: TRBJ2-3
abundance: .
v_gene: TRBV29-1
len: 16

CDR3nt: TGTGCCAGCAGTCCCTTCCATGAGCAGTTCTTC
CDR3aa: CASSPFHEQFF
d_gene: .
j_gene: TRBJ2-1
abundance: .
v_gene: TRBV28
len: 11

CDR3nt: TGCGCCAGCAGCTTGTTAGGGGTGGGAGAGACCCAGTACTTC
CDR3aa: CASSLLGVGETQYF
d_gene: .
j_gene: TRBJ2-5
abundance: .
v_gene: TRBV5-1
len: 14

CDR3nt: TGTGCCTGGAGGGGCCGGGACAGAAGTTACGAGCAGTACTTC
CDR3aa: CAWRGRDRSYEQYF
d_gene: TRBD1
j_gene: TRBJ2-7
abundance: .
v_gene: TRBV30
len: 14

CDR3nt: TGTGCCAGCAGCCGGGGGAACACTGAAGCTTTCTTT
CDR3aa: CASSRGNTEAFF
d_gene: .
j_gene: TRBJ1-1
abundance: .
v_gene: TRBV27
len: 12

CDR3nt: TGCACCCGGGGGGGGACGGACTCCTACGAGCAGTACTTC
CDR3aa: CTRGGTDSYEQYF
d_gene: TRBD2
j_gene: TRBJ2-7
abundance: once
v_gene: TRBV29-1
len: 13

CDR3nt: TGTGCCATCGAGACCGGGACAGGGGAGCAGAGCTACACCTTC
CDR3aa: CAIETGTGEQSYTF
d_gene: TRBD1
j_gene: TRBJ1-2
abundance: .
v_gene: TRBV6-6
len: 14

CDR3nt: TGCGCCAGCAGCTTCGGACAGGCTACTGGGGACACCATATATTTT
CDR3aa: CASSFGQATGDTIYF
d_gene: TRBD1
j_gene: TRBJ1-3
abundance: .
v_gene: TRBV5-1
len: 15

CDR3nt: TGCGCCAGCAGCTCGGACAGCTACGAGCAGTACTTC
CDR3aa: CASSSDSYEQYF
d_gene: .
j_gene: TRBJ2-7
abundance: .
v_gene: TRBV5-1
len: 12

CDR3nt: TGTGCCAGCAGCCAGAAATCGGGGGATCAACACTCCTACAATGAGCAGTTCTTC
CDR3aa: CASSQKSGDQHSYNEQFF
d_gene: .
j_gene: TRBJ2-1
abundance: .
v_gene: TRBV4-2
len: 18

CDR3nt: TGCGCCAGCAGCCGGACTAGCGTCACAGATACGCAGTATTTT
CDR3aa: CASSRTSVTDTQYF
d_gene: TRBD2
j_gene: TRBJ2-3
abundance: .
v_gene: TRBV5-1
len: 14

CDR3nt: TGTGCCTCCAAGAACAGGGGCTACTCCTACGAGCAGTACTTC
CDR3aa: CASKNRGYSYEQYF
d_gene: TRBD1
j_gene: TRBJ2-7
abundance: many
v_gene: TRBV30
len: 14

CDR3nt: TGTGCCAGCAGCGTAGAGGGGGGACTACCCCTTTTGGCAGATACGCAGTATTTT
CDR3aa: CASSVEGGLPLLADTQYF
d_gene: .
j_gene: TRBJ2-3
abundance: .
v_gene: TRBV9
len: 18

CDR3nt: TGCGCCAGCAGCTTGGGGCAGGGTGGGGATTCACCCCCCCACTTT
CDR3aa: CASSLGQGGDSPPHF
d_gene: .
j_gene: TRBJ1-6
abundance: .
v_gene: TRBV5-1
len: 15

CDR3nt: TGCAGCGTCGCGGGACAGGTGACCAATGAGCAGTTCTTC
CDR3aa: CSVAGQVTNEQFF
d_gene: TRBD1
j_gene: TRBJ2-1
abundance: .
v_gene: TRBV29-1
len: 13

CDR3nt: TGTGCCATCAACGCGGGATCCTCCAGCTCTGGAAACACCATATATTTT
CDR3aa: CAINAGSSSSGNTIYF
d_gene: .
j_gene: TRBJ1-3
abundance: .
v_gene: TRBV10-3
len: 16

CDR3nt: TGTGCCAGCAGCTCCGCTAGCGGGGTAGTGAAGAATGAGCAGTTCTTC
CDR3aa: CASSSASGVVKNEQFF
d_gene: TRBD2
j_gene: TRBJ2-1
abundance: .
v_gene: TRBV4-2
len: 16

CDR3nt: TGTGCCAGCAGCTTAGCGCCCCCGGAAGGGGCAGACTATGGCTACACCTTC
CDR3aa: CASSLAPPEGADYGYTF
d_gene: .
j_gene: TRBJ1-2
abundance: .
v_gene: TRBV13
len: 17

CDR3nt: TGTGCCAGCAGGGACATATTCACAGATACGCAGTATTTT
CDR3aa: CASRDIFTDTQYF
d_gene: .
j_gene: TRBJ2-3
abundance: .
v_gene: TRBV25-1
len: 13

CDR3nt: TGCGCCAGCAGCCCAGGACTAGCGGGGGGGCAGGAGACCCAGTACTTC
CDR3aa: CASSPGLAGGQETQYF
d_gene: TRBD2
j_gene: TRBJ2-5
abundance: .
v_gene: TRBV5-1
len: 16

CDR3nt: TGTGCCAGCAGCTTGGCGACAGGCGGCGGGAGGCCCCAGCATTTT
CDR3aa: CASSLATGGGRPQHF
d_gene: .
j_gene: TRBJ1-5
abundance: .
v_gene: TRBV5-6
len: 15

CDR3nt: TGTGCCAGTAGTTACACGGGGTCCTATGAGCAGTTCTTC
CDR3aa: CASSYTGSYEQFF
d_gene: .
j_gene: TRBJ2-1
abundance: .
v_gene: TRBV19
len: 13